In its sample, the clone carrying this T cell receptor beta chain is large (0.1 to 1%). Its antigen is unknown. The gene names given are mouse names. The read halts 1 residue ahead of the CDR3 end, with the missing end drawn from the germline J gene. The data were taken from a study of tissue T cells after allogeneic stem cell transplantation. Study-level points and caveats: Blood and spleen captured only part of the tissue TCR repertoire.

Some clones are missing from TCRdb's copy, which holds only in-frame ones; the method was immunoSEQ multiplex PCR. The sample consists of 1,800 or so clones, 49% of them appearing once. Time point meaning: mouse harvest day 14 after allogeneic transplant. Mouse grafts combined 10^7 T-cell-depleted bone marrow cells with 10^6 splenic CD5+ T cells. This CDR3 is 14 amino acids long. Germline-derived CDR1 and CDR2 are SGHSA and FRNQAP. The ends lost 0 bases at V and 6 bases at J; junction bases unmatched: 5. This clonotype was obtained from a female BALB/c mouse given C57BL/6 T cells with graft-versus-host disease after an allogeneic hematopoietic cell transplant. The V and J genes are TRBV16 and TRBJ2-7; 7 bases line up with TRBD1. The source material was blood. CDR3 DNA (partial): TGTGCAAGCAGCTTAGAGACAGGGAATTTTGAACAGTAC. It encodes CASSLETGNFEQY. The entire CDR3 protein reads CASSLETGNFEQYF.